This entry lists 11 T cell receptor beta chains sequenced from one sample in a study of shared clonotypes between healthy human individuals. Data came from immunoSEQ multiplex PCR; TCRdb stores just in-frame clones and leaves some out. The sample contains under 2,500,000 clones, more than 90% of which appear only once. The specimen sequenced was naive CD4+ T cells sorted from blood. Noted subset: CD45RA+ positively selected. The receptors here all came from a man aged 18-30 years in good health.

This chain links TRBV5-1 with TRBJ2-1, with D perhaps matching TRBD1 or TRBD2 (5 bases each). The germline gives CDR1 SGHRS, CDR2 YFSETQ. Trimming cost V 2 bases and J 1 base, with 10 bases left between them. The CDR3 totals 15 residues. CDR3 bases: TGCGCCAGCAGCTTTGAGAGGGGTTCCTACAATGAGCAGTTCTTC. It is translated as CASSFERGSYNEQFF. Drawing the rest from reference TRBV5-1 and TRBJ2-1, the complete variable domain is KAGVTQTPRYLIKTRGQQVTLSCSPISGHRSVSWYQQTPGQGLQFLFEYFSETQRNKGNFPGRFSGRQFSNSRSEMNVSTLELGDSALYLCASSFERGSYNEQFFGPGTRLTVL.

As regards this clone: In the same sample, other DNA sequences code for this CDR3. The V gene is TRBV30, the J gene TRBJ2-1; D gene uncertain. V lost 0 bases and J 0 bases, leaving 9 bases between the germline ends. The germline V gene encodes CDR1 GTSNPN and CDR2 SVGIG (reference sequence). CDR3 length: 15 amino acids. CDR3 sequence reads: CAWSVRRSSYNEQFF. DNA for the CDR3: TGTGCCTGGAGTGTACGGAGAAGCTCCTACAATGAGCAGTTCTTC.

The chain uses TRBV2 and TRBJ1-5; D remains ambiguous. Trimming pared 3 bases from V and 5 bases from J, leaving 17 bases between. This CDR3 region has 16 residues. Germline CDR1 is SNHLY and CDR2 is FYNNEI. The CDR3 nucleotides read TGTGCCAGCAGTGACTCGCCGGGGTTTGGAGATCAGCCCCAGCATTTT. Translated: CASSDSPGFGDQPQHF.

The V call is TRBV5-4, the J call TRBJ2-3; D ambiguous. V lost 3 bases, J lost 0 bases, and 11 bases lay in between. Germline CDR1 reads SGHNT; CDR2 reads YYREEE (reference sequence). The CDR3 loop spans 15 amino acids. The CDR3 DNA reads as TGTGCCAGCAGCTCCCAAGCGCTCAGCACAGATACGCAGTATTTT. It specifies CASSSQALSTDTQYF.

The chain joins TRBV2 to TRBJ2-5; D unclear. Trimming stripped 7 bases from V and 6 bases from J, with 18 bases between. The CDR3 contains 14 residues. CDR1 is SNHLY, CDR2 FYNNEI, per germline. In DNA, the CDR3 is TGTGCCAGCACCCAACGGCTGGGGTTGCAGACCCAGTACTTC. Its translation: CASTQRLGLQTQYF. The complete variable domain, with remaining parts taken from reference TRBV2 and TRBJ2-5, reads EPEVTQTPSHQVTQMGQEVILRCVPISNHLYFYWYRQILGQKVEFLVSFYNNEISEKSEIFDDQFSVERPDGSNFTLKIRSTKLEDSAMYFCASTQRLGLQTQYFGPGTRLLVL.

The genes are TRBV28 and TRBJ1-6; TRBD1 agrees at 7 bases. Germline values: CDR1 MDHEN, CDR2 SYDVKM. The trim removed 11 bases at V and 0 bases at J, leaving 10 bases unmatched. The CDR3 sequence is 16 residues long. In nucleotides, the CDR3 is TGTGCCTCAGGGGGTACAATAGCCTCCTATAATTCACCCCTCCACTTT. As protein: CASGGTIASYNSPLHF. The variable domain in full, completed from reference TRBV28 and TRBJ1-6, reads DVKVTQSSRYLVKRTGEKVFLECVQDMDHENMFWYRQDPGLGLRLIYFSYDVKMKEKGDIPEGYSVSREKKERFSLILESASTNQTSMYLCASGGTIASYNSPLHFGNGTRLTVT.

On this clone itself: Other DNA sequences from this sample encode an identical CDR3 as well. The V gene is TRBV11-3, the J gene TRBJ2-1; D is perhaps TRBD1 (5 bases). There are 13 residues in the CDR3. CDR1 is SGHNT, CDR2 YENEEA, per germline. The germline V and J ends were trimmed by 2 bases and 4 bases, with 6 bases remaining between them. The CDR3 nucleotides are TGTGCCAGCAGCTTACAGGGTTACAATGAGCAGTTCTTC. Translating it yields CASSLQGYNEQFF.

The gene calls are TRBV5-1 and TRBJ1-4, with D unresolved. CDR3 size: 13 residues. V was shortened by 4 bases and J by 4 bases, with 8 bases between the two germline ends. The germline V gene encodes CDR1 SGHRS and CDR2 YFSETQ. Here the CDR3 reads CASSTDLNEKLFF. In nucleotides, the CDR3 is TGCGCCAGCAGCACGGACCTTAATGAAAAACTGTTTTTT.

This clone occurred once. The V and J genes are TRBV6-1 and TRBJ1-2, with D uncertain. Trimming removed 3 bases at V and 4 bases at J, with 15 bases between. From germline, CDR1 is MNHNS and CDR2 SASEGT. This CDR3 has 15 residues. The CDR3 sequence is CASSDAGLAPYGYTF. DNA of the CDR3: TGTGCCAGCAGTGATGCCGGATTGGCCCCCTATGGCTACACCTTC.

This chain joins TRBV2 and TRBJ2-7; 7 bases fit TRBD2. V dropped 8 bases and J dropped 7; count of bases not matched to a gene: 8. Germline V gene lookup returns CDR1 SNHLY and CDR2 FYNNEI. This CDR3 has 12 amino acids. CDR3 amino acids: CASGRESSEQYF. CDR3 DNA: TGTGCCAGCGGGAGGGAGTCTAGTGAGCAGTACTTC.

CDR3 protein: CAWRGTGGYEQYF. The CDR3 DNA sequence: TGTGCCTGGAGAGGGACAGGGGGCTACGAGCAGTACTTC. The chain employs TRBV30 and TRBJ2-7; 11 bases map to TRBD1. With 3 bases clipped from V and 3 bases from J, the junction kept 1 base outside the gene matches. The CDR3 contains 13 residues. Germline values: CDR1 GTSNPN, CDR2 SVGIG (reference sequence).